This T cell receptor (beta chain) was retrieved from a study of shared clonotypes between healthy human individuals. Notes on the study in general: Inspection by rarefaction showed sorted-subset sequencing to be incomplete despite large depth.

For this clone: Its antigen is undetermined.

The V end was cut by 1 base, the J end by 1 base, with 9 bases between. The CDR3 loop spans 15 amino acids. Per germline, CDR1 SEHNR and CDR2 FQNEAQ (reference sequence). Donors comprised only Caucasian adults living in Nashville, Tennessee. The table came from immunoSEQ multiplex PCR; TCRdb's copy has only in-frame clones and leaves some out. The sample contains more than 2,000,000 clones, over 90% of which appear only once. Sequencing was carried out using naive CD4+ T cells from PBMCs. Described subset: CD45RA+ positively selected. This chain joins TRBV7-9 and TRBJ2-3; D is tentatively TRBD1 or TRBD2 (5 bases each). The origin of this receptor is a man younger than 35 in good health. Some clones in this sample may be carry-over from other donors' samples. This CDR3 is CASSLEGDGTDTQYF. CDR3 bases: TGTGCCAGCAGCTTAGAAGGGGACGGCACAGATACGCAGTATTTT.